This TCR beta chain was identified in a study of kidney transplant recipient with SARS-CoV-2 infection. TCRdb analysed the reads with MiXCR anew, one entry per CDR3 protein. The data show about 240,000 distinct CDR3 sequences, with less than 35% seen just once and almost 7.5% held by the top ten. Looked up from germline, CDR1 is SGHNT and CDR2 is YYREEE (reference sequence). V dropped 7 bases and J dropped 4 bases, with 23 bases sitting between them. The CDR3 covers 16 residues. The genes are TRBV5-4 and TRBJ1-2; D remains ambiguous. The material was a blood sample, obtained at baseline and between days 110 and 120 from a kidney transplant recipient. The clonotype originates from a male patient younger than 45 who had COVID-19 and was a kidney transplant recipient. Some T cells may be supplied by the graft donor. The CDR3 reads CASELIVPGKTYGYTF. The DNA for the CDR3 is TGTGCCAGCGAGCTTATCGTACCAGGAAAGACCTATGGCTACACCTTC.